The rows below give T cell receptor beta chains drawn from one sample of a study of CD8+CD57+ T cells in acquired aplastic anemia. TCRdb recomputed calls from the reads with MiXCR, one row per CDR3 protein. The table has about 180,000 distinct CDR3 sequences, about 47% seen once. Sample: sorted CD4+, CD8+, or CD8+CD57+ T cells (not recorded which) from PBMCs. These receptors were collected from a human donor in good health. Each CDR3 is given with its conserved first and last residue. The order of the fields is V gene, D gene, J gene, clone size, CDR3 DNA, CDR3 protein. The D gene is left open where the match is weak. Rows may omit the clone size; those that give it use once, few, many or a size class.

TRBV3-1	-	TRBJ2-5	many	TGTGCCAGCAGCCAAGACGGGAGAGTATTAGAGACCCAGTACTTC	CASSQDGRVLETQYF
TRBV4-1	-	TRBJ2-2	once	TGCGCCGGCAGCCAAGGGACGGTTAACACCGGGGAGCTGGTTTTT	CAGSQGTVNTGELVF
TRBV4-2	TRBD2	TRBJ2-1	many	TGTGCCAGCAGCCGAACTAGCGGAATATACAATGAGCAGTTCTTC	CASSRTSGIYNEQFF
TRBV4-3	TRBD1	TRBJ2-1	many	TGCGCCAGCAGCTCCGGACAGGGGATCAATGAGCAGTTCTTC	CASSSGQGINEQFF
TRBV9	-	TRBJ1-1	-	TGTGCCAGCAGCGTATTGCCCCTCGGTACTGAAACTTTCTTT	CASSVLPLGTETFF
TRBV4-3	-	TRBJ2-1	many	TGCGCCAGCAGCCCCGGGAGTTACAATGAGCAGTTCTTC	CASSPGSYNEQFF
TRBV15	-	TRBJ1-5	-	TGTGCCACCAGCAGCGCGAAGGGGAGCAATCAGCCCCAGCATTTT	CATSSAKGSNQPQHF
TRBV19	-	TRBJ1-6	-	TGTGCCAGTAGGGTAGGGATCAGGTATAATTCACCCCTCCACTTT	CASRVGIRYNSPLHF
TRBV7-8	-	TRBJ2-7	-	TGTGCCAGCAGCCAAGGGGTCTCCTACGAGCAGTACTTC	CASSQGVSYEQYF
TRBV19	TRBD1	TRBJ2-7	many	TGTGCCAGTAGATCCGGGACAGGGTCCGAGCAGTACTTC	CASRSGTGSEQYF
TRBV10-3	-	TRBJ2-7	many	TGTGCCATCAGTGACTCTAACTACGAGCAGTACTTC	CAISDSNYEQYF
TRBV14	-	TRBJ2-3	-	TGTGCCAGCAGCCAGGATCGGTTCCTACAACTTAGCACAGATACGCAGTATTTT	CASSQDRFLQLSTDTQYF
TRBV19	TRBD2	TRBJ2-1	many	TGTGCCAGTAGTATTGGAGGGCTAGCGGGAGGTACCTACAATGAGCAGTTCTTC	CASSIGGLAGGTYNEQFF
TRBV29-1	-	TRBJ1-2	many	TGCAGCGTCGGACAGCACTATGGCTACACCTTC	CSVGQHYGYTF
TRBV20-1	TRBD1	TRBJ1-6	many	TGCAGTGCTAGAGTCTCTGGCGGGACAGATAATTCACCCCTCCACTTT	CSARVSGGTDNSPLHF
TRBV24-1	TRBD1	TRBJ1-3	-	TGTGCCACCAGTTTGACAGGGGGCTCTGGAAACACCATATATTTT	CATSLTGGSGNTIYF
TRBV5-4	-	TRBJ2-6	-	TGTGCCAGCAGCCCCGCTTCGAGAGGGGCCAACGTCCTGACTTTC	CASSPASRGANVLTF
TRBV7-8	-	TRBJ2-7	once	TGTGCCAGCAGCCCAACCCATAACTACGAGCAGTACTTC	CASSPTHNYEQYF
TRBV9	TRBD2	TRBJ2-1	-	TGTGCCAGCAGCGCCTTTCCGGGACTAGCGGGAGGTTTGTCCTACAATGAGCAGTTCTTC	CASSAFPGLAGGLSYNEQFF
TRBV5-1	-	TRBJ1-6	many	TGCGCCAGCAGCTTGGAGGCAGGACGAAATTCACCCCTCCACTTT	CASSLEAGRNSPLHF
TRBV10-1	TRBD2	TRBJ2-7	-	TGCGCCAGCAGTGAGAGGGGGACTAGCGGGAGTCCCGAGCAGTACTTC	CASSERGTSGSPEQYF
TRBV7-8	TRBD2	TRBJ2-7	-	TGTGCCAGCAGCTTCGTAGCGGGAGGGAGCGAGCAGTACTTC	CASSFVAGGSEQYF
TRBV6-1	TRBD1	TRBJ1-6	-	TGTGCCAGCAACCCTGAACCGGGACAGGGACCATCACCCCTCCACTTT	CASNPEPGQGPSPLHF
TRBV13	-	TRBJ2-1	many	TGTGCCAGCAGCTTAGTTATGAGGGAGAGGAGTGAGCAGTTCTTC	CASSLVMRERSEQFF
TRBV2	TRBD1	TRBJ1-1	-	TGTGCCAACCCACAGGGGGCGAAGAGGGACACTGAAGCTTTCTTT	CANPQGAKRDTEAFF
TRBV12-3/TRBV12-4	TRBD1	TRBJ1-1	many	TGTGCCAGCAGCCTCACCAGGGGGACTGAAGCTTTCTTT	CASSLTRGTEAFF
TRBV29-1	-	TRBJ2-3	few	TGCAGCGTTGCAGGGATTAATGCAGATACGCAGTATTTT	CSVAGINADTQYF
TRBV15	-	TRBJ1-2	-	TGTGCCACCAGCAGTATTAAGGATGGCTACACCTTC	CATSSIKDGYTF
TRBV7-2	-	TRBJ2-7	many	TGTGCCAGCAGCCCCCCCTCCTACGAGCAGTACTTC	CASSPPSYEQYF
TRBV7-2	-	TRBJ2-7	-	TGTGCCAGCAGCTTACAGGTCTCCTACGAGCAGTACTTC	CASSLQVSYEQYF
TRBV19	-	TRBJ1-1	-	TGTGCCAGTAGTATAACCCAGGGATCAGCTGAAGCTTTCTTT	CASSITQGSAEAFF
TRBV7-8	TRBD1	TRBJ1-4	many	TGTGCCAGCAGCTTTCATTTACAGGGGTTGCGGGAAAAACTGTTTTTT	CASSFHLQGLREKLFF
TRBV24-1	-	TRBJ2-2	-	TGTGCCACCAATAATCCGCCGGCGGCTGGGGGCACCGGGGAGCTGTTTTTT	CATNNPPAAGGTGELFF
TRBV3-1	TRBD2	TRBJ2-1	-	TGTGCCAGCAGCCCTAGCGGGAGGGTGGTCAATGAGCAGTTCTTC	CASSPSGRVVNEQFF
TRBV12-3/TRBV12-4	TRBD1	TRBJ2-7	many	TGTGCCAGCAGTTTAGCGGGACAGGGAAGTGACCACGAGCAGTACTTC	CASSLAGQGSDHEQYF
TRBV12-3/TRBV12-4	TRBD1	TRBJ2-3	-	TGTGCCAGCAGCCCCAGGACAGGGCTCACAGATACACAGTATTTT	CASSPRTGLTDTQYF
TRBV7-8	-	TRBJ1-1	few	TGTGCCAGCAGCTTGGTGAGGACTGAAGCTTTCTTT	CASSLVRTEAFF
TRBV11-2	TRBD1	TRBJ1-1	-	TGTGCCAGCAGCCGACAGGGCTCCTACATGAACACTGAAGCTTTCTTT	CASSRQGSYMNTEAFF
TRBV11-2	-	TRBJ1-2	many	TGTGCCAGCAGCCCGGACACAAACTATGGCTACACCTTC	CASSPDTNYGYTF
TRBV19	-	TRBJ2-3	many	TGTGCCAGTAGTATCTGGGGTCAGGGGACAGATACGCAGTATTTT	CASSIWGQGTDTQYF
TRBV5-1	TRBD2	TRBJ2-5	-	TGCGCCAGCAGGGACGGGACTAGCGATGCGGAGACCCAGTACTTC	CASRDGTSDAETQYF
TRBV10-3	-	TRBJ2-3	-	TGTGCCAGCAGTTACCAGGGGGGTGGTACGCAGTATTTT	CASSYQGGGTQYF
TRBV15	-	TRBJ2-3	few	TGTGCCACCAGCAGCACACAGCTTTCCACAGATACGCAGTATTTT	CATSSTQLSTDTQYF
TRBV29-1	TRBD1	TRBJ2-7	-	TGCAGCGTTGGTTCGAGACAGGGGGCCCACGAGCAGTACTTC	CSVGSRQGAHEQYF
TRBV6-1	TRBD2	TRBJ2-7	many	TGTGCCAGCAGCCGTAGGACTAGCTCGGGATCCTACGAGCAGTACTTC	CASSRRTSSGSYEQYF
TRBV6-1	-	TRBJ1-1	-	TGTGCCAGCACCCCCTGGGGGGGAACTGAAGCTTTCTTT	CASTPWGGTEAFF
TRBV5-6	-	TRBJ1-1	-	TGTGCCAGCAGCCGGCCCGAGGGGGGGGCTGAAGCTTTCTTT	CASSRPEGGAEAFF
TRBV10-3	-	TRBJ1-6	-	TGTGCCAGCCTCCGGGCCGCTAATTCACCCCTCCACTTT	CASLRAANSPLHF
TRBV29-1	TRBD2	TRBJ2-7	-	TGCAGCGCCACTAGCGGGAGAGTGGGCTACGAGCAGTACTTC	CSATSGRVGYEQYF
TRBV6-1	-	TRBJ2-7	-	TGTGCCAGCAGTGAACACAGGGTCTACGAGCAGTACTTC	CASSEHRVYEQYF
TRBV11-2	-	TRBJ2-7	many	TGTGCCAGCAGCCCGCAAGGGGCGGCGGGGTACTTC	CASSPQGAAGYF
TRBV18	-	TRBJ2-5	-	TGTGCCAGCTCACCACCGTGGGGAAAAGCGGATCAAGAGACCCAGTACTTC	CASSPPWGKADQETQYF
TRBV5-1	TRBD2	TRBJ2-2	many	TGCGCCAGCAGCAGCAGCGGGATTCTCACCGGGGAGCTGTTTTTT	CASSSSGILTGELFF
TRBV7-2	-	TRBJ2-7	-	TGTGCCAGCAGCTTAGCCCACGAGCAGTACTTC	CASSLAHEQYF